This T cell receptor beta chain is from a study of shared clonotypes between healthy human individuals. Across the study: Three plates each covered CD4 naive and memory; CD8 naive two, CD8 memory one.

General study findings and limits: Since donors were few, the genetic and exposure-history diversity represented was limited.

Trimming pared 5 bases from V and 2 bases from J, leaving 13 bases between. Germline lookup yields CDR1 SGHTA and CDR2 FQGNSA. There are 15 residues in the CDR3. TCRdb's table, derived via immunoSEQ multiplex PCR, lists solely in-frame clones and lacks some. The sample records under 1,900,000 clones, about 98.5% being singletons. Naive CD4+ cells were CD45RA-selected; the remaining cells were memory. This clone was seen once. Its cognate antigen is unknown. Sample: naive CD4+ T cells sorted from blood. The subset here: CD45RA+ positively selected. The J gene is TRBJ2-1, the V gene TRBV7-2; D is uncertain. This receptor was identified in a man younger than 45 in good health. The CDR3 region has the DNA TGTGCCAGCAGCACGCATAGTGGGACCTACAATGAGCAGTTCTTC. Protein sequence: CASSTHSGTYNEQFF.